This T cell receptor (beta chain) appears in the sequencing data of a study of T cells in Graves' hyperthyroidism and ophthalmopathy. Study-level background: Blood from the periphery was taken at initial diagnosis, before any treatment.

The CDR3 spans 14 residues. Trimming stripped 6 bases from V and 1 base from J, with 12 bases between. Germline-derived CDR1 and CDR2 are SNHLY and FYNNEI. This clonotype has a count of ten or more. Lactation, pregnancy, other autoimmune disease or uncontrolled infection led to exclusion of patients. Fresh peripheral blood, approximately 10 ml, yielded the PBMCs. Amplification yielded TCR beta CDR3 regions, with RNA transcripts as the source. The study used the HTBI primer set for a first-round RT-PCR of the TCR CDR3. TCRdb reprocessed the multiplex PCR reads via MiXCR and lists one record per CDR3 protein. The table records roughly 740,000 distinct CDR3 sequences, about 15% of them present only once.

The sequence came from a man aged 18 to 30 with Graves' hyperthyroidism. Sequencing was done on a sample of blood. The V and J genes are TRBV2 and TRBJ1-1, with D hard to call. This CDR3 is CASSDAEGNTEAFF. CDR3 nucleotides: TGTGCCAGCAGCGACGCCGAGGGGAACACTGAAGCTTTCTTT. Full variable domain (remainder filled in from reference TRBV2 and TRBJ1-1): EPEVTQTPSHQVTQMGQEVILRCVPISNHLYFYWYRQILGQKVEFLVSFYNNEISEKSEIFDDQFSVERPDGSNFTLKIRSTKLEDSAMYFCASSDAEGNTEAFFGQGTRLTVV.